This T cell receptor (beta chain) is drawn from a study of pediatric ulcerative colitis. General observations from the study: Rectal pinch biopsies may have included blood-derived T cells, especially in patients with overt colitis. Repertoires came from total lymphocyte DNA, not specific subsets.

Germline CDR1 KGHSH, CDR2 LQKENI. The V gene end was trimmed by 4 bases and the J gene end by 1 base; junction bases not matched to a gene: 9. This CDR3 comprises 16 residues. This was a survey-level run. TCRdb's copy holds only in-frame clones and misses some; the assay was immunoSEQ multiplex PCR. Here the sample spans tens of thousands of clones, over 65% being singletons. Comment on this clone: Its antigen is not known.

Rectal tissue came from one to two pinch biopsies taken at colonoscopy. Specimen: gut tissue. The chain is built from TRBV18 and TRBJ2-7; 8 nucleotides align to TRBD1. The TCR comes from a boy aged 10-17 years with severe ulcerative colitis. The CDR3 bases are TGTGCCAGCTCACTATCCCCCCGGACAGGGTCCTACGAGCAGTACTTC. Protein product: CASSLSPRTGSYEQYF.